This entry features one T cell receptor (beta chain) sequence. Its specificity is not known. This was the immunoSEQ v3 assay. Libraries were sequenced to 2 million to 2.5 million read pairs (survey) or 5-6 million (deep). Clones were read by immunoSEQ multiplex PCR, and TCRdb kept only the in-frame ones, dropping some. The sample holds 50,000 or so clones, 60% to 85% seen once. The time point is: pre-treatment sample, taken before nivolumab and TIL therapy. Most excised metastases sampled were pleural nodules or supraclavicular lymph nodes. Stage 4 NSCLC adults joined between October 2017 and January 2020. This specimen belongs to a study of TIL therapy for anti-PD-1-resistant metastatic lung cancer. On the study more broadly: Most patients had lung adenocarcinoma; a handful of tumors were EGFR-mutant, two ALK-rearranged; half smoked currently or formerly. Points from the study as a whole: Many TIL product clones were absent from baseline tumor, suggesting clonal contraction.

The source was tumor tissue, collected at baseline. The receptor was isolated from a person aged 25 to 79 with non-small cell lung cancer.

The CDR3 loop is CASSDYVGTEAFF. CDR3 nucleotides: TGTGCCAGCTCTGATTATGTGGGCACTGAAGCTTTCTTT. The V and J genes are TRBV11-2 and TRBJ1-1; D is undetermined. The CDR3 contains 13 residues. The V gene lost 8 bases and the J gene lost 4 bases, with 14 bases spanning the gap. Germline assignment: CDR1 SGHAT and CDR2 FQNNGV.